The 2 T cell receptor beta chains below were found in one sample sequenced in a study of tumor-infiltrating lymphocytes in primary liver carcinoma. Reverse transcription of around 0.45 ug total RNA with a constant-region primer produced TCR beta cDNA. Libraries for TCR beta were built through three nested multiplex PCR rounds, which together made up a slightly modified ARM-PCR procedure. A C-beta reverse primer and TRBV1-TRBV30 forward primers served in each of the first two PCR rounds, at ten to eleven cycles apiece. MiXCR, run by TCRdb on the multiplex PCR reads, gives a single entry per CDR3 protein. The sample consists of about 180,000 distinct CDR3 sequences, over 50% of them appearing once. The researchers obtained blood RNA from unsorted whole blood and also extracted germline DNA. Sequencing used peripheral blood. The receptors were sampled from a man aged 35-49 years with primary liver carcinoma and hepatitis B virus infection.

V is TRBV6-2 or TRBV6-3 and J is TRBJ2-1; TRBD2 aligns across 7 bases. Per the germline V gene, CDR1 is MNHEY and CDR2 is SVGEGT. V trimming: 2 bases; J trimming: 4 bases; junction bases outside the gene matches: 5. The CDR3 has 15 residues. Written as DNA, the CDR3 is TGTGCCAGCAGTTACGCTAGCGGAGGATACAATGAGCAGTTCTTC. Translation gives CASSYASGGYNEQFF.

The chain uses TRBV12-3 or TRBV12-4 and TRBJ2-3; D is ambiguous. The CDR3 totals 15 residues. Trimming took 2 bases from V and 2 from J, leaving 11 bases between them. The CDR3 nucleotides are TGTGCCAGCAGTTTATCTGGGAAGAACACAGATACGCAGTATTTT. Translated, it gives CASSLSGKNTDTQYF.